This paragraph reports one TCR beta chain. Its antigen is not known. The data derive from a study of cytomegalovirus exposure and HLA in healthy donors. Findings of the study overall: In a later analysis, donors in an Asian-associated ancestry cluster reportedly had fewer N-insertions in productive TCRs than the cohort mean. High sensitivity and specificity were reportedly achieved when the classifier diagnosed cytomegalovirus status. Prior analysis indicated that the majority of TCR beta V segments exhibited productivity approximately 87% or approximately 30% of the time.

This PCR relied on a set of 60 Vbeta primers and 13 Jbeta primers. Here immunoSEQ multiplex PCR was the method, and the copy in TCRdb shows in-frame clones only, minus some. Counted here are about 210,000 clones, approximately 80% occurring once; the ten biggest clones make up 14%. This CDR3 is built from 14 residues. Germline V gene lookup returns CDR1 SGHNT and CDR2 YYREEE (reference sequence). V gene TRBV5-4 combines with J gene TRBJ2-5; 9 nucleotides align to TRBD1. Matching the DNA end better, TRBJ2-7 makes the J call doubtful. The TCR originated in a woman in her twenties or thirties in good health and CMV-seropositive. The sequencing input was PBMCs. CDR3 residues: CASTITGGKNEQYF. CDR3 nucleotide sequence: TGTGCCAGCACCATCACAGGGGGCAAGAACGAGCAGTACTTC.